The 20 T cell receptor beta chains reported below all come from one sample, sequenced in a study of cytomegalovirus exposure and HLA in healthy donors. Vbeta (60) and Jbeta (13) primers were used in the PCR. Assay: immunoSEQ multiplex PCR; the TCRdb copy retains only in-frame clones and omits some. The sample has under 150,000 clones; 70% to 85% are singletons. The sequencing sample was made of PBMCs. All receptors derive from a woman aged 60-75 years in good health and CMV-seropositive.

Sample share makes this clone medium-sized. V is TRBV6-5 and J is TRBJ1-4; weak D call: TRBD1 (5 bases). Trimming left V 7 bases short and J 0 bases short, with 6 bases between. Germline V gives CDR1 MNHEY, CDR2 SVGAGI. This CDR3 has 13 amino acids. In DNA, the CDR3 is TGTGCCAGCACAGGGTCAACTAATGAAAAACTGTTTTTT. Its translation is CASTGSTNEKLFF.

The V gene is TRBV10-2, the J gene TRBJ2-7, with no clear D. V lost 6 bases and J 2 bases, leaving 8 bases between the germline ends. Germline CDR1 WSHSY, CDR2 SAAADI. This CDR3 region has 12 residues. The DNA for the CDR3 is TGCGCCAGCAGCGCTGACACCTACGAGCAGTACTTC. Its protein product is CASSADTYEQYF.

V usage is TRBV6-5 and J usage is TRBJ1-1; possibly TRBD1 for D (6 bases). The CDR3 has 13 residues. Trimming removed 5 bases at V and 4 bases at J, with 11 bases between. Germline CDR1 is MNHEY and CDR2 is SVGAGI. Here the CDR3 reads CASSKVRGTEAFF. CDR3 coding DNA: TGTGCCAGCAGTAAAGTCAGGGGCACTGAAGCTTTCTTT.

The chain couples TRBV9 to TRBJ2-1; D possibly corresponds to TRBD2 (6 bases). The germline CDR1 and CDR2 sequences are SGDLS and YYNGEE. There are 15 residues in the CDR3. V was cut by 4 bases and J by 3 bases, with 14 bases left in between. DNA of the CDR3: TGTGCCAGCAGCTCCTCGGGGGAGATCTACAATGAGCAGTTCTTC. This encodes CASSSSGEIYNEQFF.

The gene calls are TRBV10-1 and TRBJ1-1; maybe TRBD1 (6 bases). Trimming left V 5 bases short and J 2 bases short, with 9 bases between. Germline lookup yields CDR1 WNHNN and CDR2 SYGVQD (reference sequence). The CDR3 loop spans 13 amino acids. The CDR3 DNA follows: TGCGCCAGCAGTTCGGACAGAAACACTGAAGCTTTCTTT. Its translation is CASSSDRNTEAFF.

This CDR3 is CATSRGGTSGYEQYF. In nucleotides, the CDR3 is TGTGCCACCAGCAGAGGGGGGACTAGCGGCTACGAGCAGTACTTC. The chain links TRBV15 to TRBJ2-7; 11 nucleotides agree with TRBD2. The germline CDR1 and CDR2 sequences are LNHNV and YYDKDF (reference sequence). V dropped 1 base and J dropped 3; count of bases not matched to a gene: 2. The CDR3 length is 15 residues.

This chain joins TRBV7-9 and TRBJ2-7, with 7 bases identical to TRBD2. This CDR3 region has 13 residues. J lost 2 bases, V lost 2 bases, and 0 bases had no gene match. In germline, CDR1 is SEHNR, CDR2 FQNEAQ (reference sequence). CDR3 DNA sequence: TGTGCCAGCAGCTTACGGGGGGCCTACGAGCAGTACTTC. This gives the protein CASSLRGAYEQYF. The full variable domain, with the rest looked up from reference TRBV7-9 and TRBJ2-7, is DTGVSQNPRHKITKRGQNVTFRCDPISEHNRLYWYRQTLGQGPEFLTYFQNEAQLEKSRLLSDRFSAERPKGSFSTLEIQRTEQGDSAMYLCASSLRGAYEQYFGPGTRLTVT.

Notes on this clone: A junction boundary mismatches the germline segment, possibly from a read error. The CDR3, as DNA: TGTTCCAGCAGCGGCAGCTCCTACGAGCAGTACTTC. Protein: CSSSGSSYEQYF. The V call is TRBV7-9, the J call TRBJ2-7; D is possibly TRBD2 (5 bases). Germline V gene sequence: CDR1 SEHNR, CDR2 FQNEAQ (reference sequence). The CDR3 contains 12 residues.

The chain couples TRBV18 to TRBJ2-3; 9 bases match TRBD1. Germline lookup yields CDR1 KGHSH and CDR2 LQKENI. This CDR3 is built from 16 residues. The ends lost 4 bases at V and 4 bases at J; junction bases unmatched: 9. The CDR3 region has the DNA TGTGCCAGCTCACTGAACACAGGGGGCGGCCCAGATACGCAGTATTTT. This sequence encodes CASSLNTGGGPDTQYF.

The genes are TRBV5-1 and TRBJ1-6; D unresolved. The CDR3 has 18 amino acids. Between the trimmed V and J ends, which lost 4 bases and 9 bases, there was a span of 26 bases. From germline, CDR1 is SGHRS and CDR2 YFSETQ. The CDR3 spells CASSHGGVMGNPGSPLHF. The CDR3 region has the DNA TGCGCCAGCAGCCATGGAGGAGTAATGGGAAACCCGGGTTCACCCCTCCACTTT.

This chain joins TRBV29-1 and TRBJ1-5; D might be TRBD1 (5 bases). This CDR3 contains 14 residues. Germline V gene data show CDR1 as SQVTM and CDR2 as ANQGSEA. Trimming took 4 bases from V and 4 from J, leaving 14 bases between them. CDR3 residues: CSVGQGGRNQPQHF. DNA of the CDR3: TGCAGCGTTGGGCAGGGTGGTAGAAATCAGCCCCAGCATTTT.

The chain combines TRBV9 with TRBJ1-1; TRBD1 might be the D (5 bases). Germline V gene data show CDR1 as SGDLS and CDR2 as YYNGEE. The CDR3 is 14 residues long. V was trimmed by 3 bases and J by 5 bases, leaving 14 bases between them. CDR3 loop: CASSAGGLGTEAFF. Written as DNA, the CDR3 is TGTGCCAGCAGCGCCGGGGGGTTAGGGACTGAAGCTTTCTTT. The variable domain in full, completed from reference TRBV9 and TRBJ1-1, reads DSGVTQTPKHLITATGQRVTLRCSPRSGDLSVYWYQQSLDQGLQFLIQYYNGEERAKGNILERFSAQQFPDLHSELNLSSLELGDSALYFCASSAGGLGTEAFFGQGTRLTVV.

This clone was seen a handful of times. This chain joins TRBV18 and TRBJ1-6, with 8 bases fitting TRBD1. Trimming removed 2 bases from V and 9 bases from J; junction bases left unmatched: 0. Germline assignment: CDR1 KGHSH and CDR2 LQKENI. The CDR3 is 13 amino acids. CDR3 nucleotides: TGTGCCAGCTCACCAGACAGGGGTTCACCCCTCCACTTT. Residues: CASSPDRGSPLHF.

This clone came up a few times. The rearrangement links TRBV5-6 to TRBJ1-5, with D possibly TRBD1 on 5 matching bases. The V end was cut by 1 base, the J end by 6 bases, with 14 bases between. Germline values: CDR1 SGHDT, CDR2 YYEEEE. The CDR3 extends over 15 amino acids. The CDR3 DNA reads as TGTGCCAGCAGCTTGTCGGGGGGATACGGTCAGCCCCAGCATTTT. It is translated as CASSLSGGYGQPQHF.

The CDR3 sequence is CASSLRSLTSGADTQYF. CDR3 nucleotides: TGCGCCAGCAGCCTCAGAAGCTTGACTAGCGGGGCGGATACGCAGTATTTT. The gene calls are TRBV5-1 and TRBJ2-3; 11 bases line up with TRBD2. The CDR3 totals 17 residues. The ends lost 4 bases at V and 6 bases at J; junction bases unmatched: 13. Germline CDR1 reads SGHRS; CDR2 reads YFSETQ.

V is TRBV11-1 and J is TRBJ2-5; D might be TRBD2 (5 bases). Per germline, CDR1 SGHAT and CDR2 FQDESV (reference sequence). Deletions cut 0 bases from V and 0 bases from J, with 8 bases between. The CDR3 is 15 residues long. CDR3 sequence reads: CASSLAPGDQETQYF. The CDR3 DNA follows: TGTGCCAGCAGCTTAGCGCCCGGGGACCAAGAGACCCAGTACTTC.

This clone was counted between two and nine times. The chain is built from TRBV28 and TRBJ1-1; the D gene is possibly TRBD1 (6 bases). The CDR3 contains 15 residues. Trimming shortened V by 3 bases and J by 5 bases, and 16 bases separated the two germline ends. Germline V gene sequence: CDR1 MDHEN, CDR2 SYDVKM. The CDR3 is CASSLGGPRRTEAFF. The CDR3 DNA sequence: TGTGCCAGCAGTTTGGGGGGGCCCCGACGGACTGAAGCTTTCTTT.

V usage is TRBV25-1 and J usage is TRBJ2-5; maybe TRBD1 (5 bases). The germline V gene has CDR1 MGHDK and CDR2 SYGVNS. The V gene lost 4 bases and the J gene lost 5 bases, with 17 bases spanning the gap. The CDR3 spans 15 residues. The CDR3 DNA reads TGTGCCAGCAGTGCTAGGGGCCCCGCACGGGAGACCCAGTACTTC. This sequence encodes CASSARGPARETQYF.

The chain joins TRBV19 to TRBJ1-5; TRBD1 matches at 7 bases. Germline loops: CDR1 LNHDA, CDR2 SQIVND (reference sequence). This CDR3 has 17 amino acids. J lost 0 bases, V lost 9 bases, and 14 bases had no gene match. Written as DNA, the CDR3 is TGTGCCAGGCCAGGGACAGCAACTTCCTATAGCAATCAGCCCCAGCATTTT. Its protein product is CARPGTATSYSNQPQHF.

There are a few counts of this clone. Here the CDR3 DNA reads TGCGCCAGCGGTTCGACAGGGACAAAACTGTTTTTT. Translated, it gives CASGSTGTKLFF. The rearrangement uses TRBV4-1 and TRBJ1-4; 7 positions match TRBD1. Germline V gene lookup returns CDR1 MGHRA and CDR2 YSYEKL. The CDR3 consists of 12 residues. V lost 8 bases, J lost 10 bases, and 7 bases stayed unmatched.